The T cell receptor beta chain described here comes from a study of cytomegalovirus exposure and HLA in healthy donors. Study-level findings and limits: Three of the chains that were CMV-associated were confirmed in vitro to be specific for CMV antigens. Most TCR sequences were rare, but some public TCRs occurred in many donors. Listed as cytomegalovirus-associated were over 150 TCR beta chains.

Libraries were prepared by immunoSEQ multiplex PCR; TCRdb keeps only in-frame clonotypes and omits some of them. The sample lists around 150,000 clones; 70% to 90% were seen once. This clone has just one count. Its antigen remains unknown. The donors were members of the validation cohort comprising some 130 subjects, separate from the approximately 630-subject first cohort. The origin of this receptor is a woman in her 30s in good health and CMV-seronegative. The sample was PBMCs.

The CDR3 reads CASSRGLAGRGEQFF. The CDR3 DNA is TGTGCCAGCAGCCGGGGACTAGCGGGGCGAGGTGAGCAGTTCTTC. The chain has TRBV27 and TRBJ2-1, with TRBD2 matching over 13 bases. Germline CDR1 reads MNHEY; CDR2 reads SMNVEV (reference sequence). The CDR3 has 15 amino acids. The J segment lost 9 bases and the V segment lost 6 bases, leaving 8 bases of the junction unmatched.